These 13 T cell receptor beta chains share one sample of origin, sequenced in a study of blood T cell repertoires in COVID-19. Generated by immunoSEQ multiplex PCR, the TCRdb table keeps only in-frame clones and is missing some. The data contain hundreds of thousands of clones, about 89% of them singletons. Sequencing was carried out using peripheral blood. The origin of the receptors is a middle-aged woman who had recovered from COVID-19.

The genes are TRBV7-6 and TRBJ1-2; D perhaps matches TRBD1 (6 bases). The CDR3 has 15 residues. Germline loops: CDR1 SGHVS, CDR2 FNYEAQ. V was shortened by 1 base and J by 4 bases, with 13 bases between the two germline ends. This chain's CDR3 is CASSLVDSGSYGYTF. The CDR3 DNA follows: TGTGCCAGCAGCTTAGTGGACAGTGGTAGCTATGGCTACACCTTC.

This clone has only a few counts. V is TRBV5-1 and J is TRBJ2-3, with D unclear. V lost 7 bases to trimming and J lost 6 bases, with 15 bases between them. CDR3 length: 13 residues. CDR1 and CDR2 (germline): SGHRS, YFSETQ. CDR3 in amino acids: CASAPHSFDTQYF. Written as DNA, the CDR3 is TGCGCCAGCGCCCCCCACTCATTCGATACGCAGTATTTT.

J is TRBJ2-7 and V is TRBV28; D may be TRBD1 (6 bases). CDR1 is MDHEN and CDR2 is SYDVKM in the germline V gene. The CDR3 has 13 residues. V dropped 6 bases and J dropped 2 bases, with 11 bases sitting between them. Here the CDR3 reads CASRQGLAYEQYF. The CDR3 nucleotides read TGTGCCAGCAGGCAGGGGTTGGCCTACGAGCAGTACTTC.

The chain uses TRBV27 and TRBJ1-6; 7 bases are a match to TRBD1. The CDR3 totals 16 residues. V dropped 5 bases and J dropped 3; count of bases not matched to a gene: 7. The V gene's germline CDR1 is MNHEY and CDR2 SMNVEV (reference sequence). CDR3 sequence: CASSPDRDFYNSPLHF. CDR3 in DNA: TGTGCCAGCAGTCCCGACAGGGACTTCTATAATTCACCCCTCCACTTT.

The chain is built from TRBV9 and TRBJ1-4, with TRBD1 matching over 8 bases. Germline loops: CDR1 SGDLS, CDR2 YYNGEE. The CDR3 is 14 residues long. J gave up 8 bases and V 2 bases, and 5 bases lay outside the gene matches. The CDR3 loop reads CASSVDRGGEKLFF. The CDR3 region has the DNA TGTGCCAGCAGCGTCGACAGGGGTGGCGAAAAACTGTTTTTT.

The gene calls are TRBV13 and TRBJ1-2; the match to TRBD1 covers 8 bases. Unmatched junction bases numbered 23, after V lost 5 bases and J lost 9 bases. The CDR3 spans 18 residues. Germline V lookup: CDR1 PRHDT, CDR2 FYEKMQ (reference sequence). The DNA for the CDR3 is TGTGCCAGCAGCCCTTCTGGTACCTCGGGACAGGTCCACCTACGCTACACCTTC. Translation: CASSPSGTSGQVHLRYTF.

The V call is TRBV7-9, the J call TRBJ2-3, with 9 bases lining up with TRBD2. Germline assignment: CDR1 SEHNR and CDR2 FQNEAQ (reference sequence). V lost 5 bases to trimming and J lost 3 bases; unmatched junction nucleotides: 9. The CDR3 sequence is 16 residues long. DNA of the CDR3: TGTGCCAGCAGCCATATCGGACTAGCGAAAACAGATACGCAGTATTTT. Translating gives CASSHIGLAKTDTQYF.

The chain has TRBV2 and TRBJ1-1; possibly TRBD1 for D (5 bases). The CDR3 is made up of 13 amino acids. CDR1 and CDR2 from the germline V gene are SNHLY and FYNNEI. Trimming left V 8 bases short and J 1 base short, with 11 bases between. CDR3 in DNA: TGTGCCAGCGCCCGACAGCCGAACACTGAAGCTTTCTTT. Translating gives CASARQPNTEAFF. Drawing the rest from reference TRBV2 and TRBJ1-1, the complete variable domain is EPEVTQTPSHQVTQMGQEVILRCVPISNHLYFYWYRQILGQKVEFLVSFYNNEISEKSEIFDDQFSVERPDGSNFTLKIRSTKLEDSAMYFCASARQPNTEAFFGQGTRLTVV.

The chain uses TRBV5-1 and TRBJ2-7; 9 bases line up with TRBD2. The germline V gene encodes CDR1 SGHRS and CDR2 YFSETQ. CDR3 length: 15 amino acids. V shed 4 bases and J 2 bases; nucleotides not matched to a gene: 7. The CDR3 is CASSPIGLATYEQYF. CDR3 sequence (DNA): TGCGCCAGCAGCCCCATCGGACTAGCGACCTACGAGCAGTACTTC. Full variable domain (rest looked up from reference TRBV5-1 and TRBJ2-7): KAGVTQTPRYLIKTRGQQVTLSCSPISGHRSVSWYQQTPGQGLQFLFEYFSETQRNKGNFPGRFSGRQFSNSRSEMNVSTLELGDSALYLCASSPIGLATYEQYFGPGTRLTVT.

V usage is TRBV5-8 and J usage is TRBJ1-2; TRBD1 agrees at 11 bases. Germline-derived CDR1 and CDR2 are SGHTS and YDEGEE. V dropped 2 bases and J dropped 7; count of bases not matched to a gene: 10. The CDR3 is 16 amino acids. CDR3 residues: CASSFRTGGLGGGYTF. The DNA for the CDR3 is TGTGCCAGCAGCTTCCGGACAGGGGGCCTCGGGGGTGGCTACACCTTC.

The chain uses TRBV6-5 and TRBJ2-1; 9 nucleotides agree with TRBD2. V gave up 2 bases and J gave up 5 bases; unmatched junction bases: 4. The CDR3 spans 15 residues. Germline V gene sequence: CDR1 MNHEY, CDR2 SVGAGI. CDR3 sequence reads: CASSYGAGGHNEQFF. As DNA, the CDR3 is TGTGCCAGCAGTTACGGGGCGGGGGGGCACAATGAGCAGTTCTTC.

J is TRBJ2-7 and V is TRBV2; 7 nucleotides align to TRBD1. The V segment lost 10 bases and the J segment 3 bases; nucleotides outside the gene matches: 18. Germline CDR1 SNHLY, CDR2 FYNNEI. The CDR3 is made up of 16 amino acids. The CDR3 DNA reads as TGTGCCACGGGAAGACCACGGACAGGCGGCAACTACGAGCAGTACTTC. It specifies CATGRPRTGGNYEQYF.

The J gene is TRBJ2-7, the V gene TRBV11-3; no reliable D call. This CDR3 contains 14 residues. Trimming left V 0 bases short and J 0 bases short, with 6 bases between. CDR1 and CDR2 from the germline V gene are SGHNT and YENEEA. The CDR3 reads CASSLDSSSYEQYF. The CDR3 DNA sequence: TGTGCCAGCAGCTTAGATTCATCCTCCTACGAGCAGTACTTC.